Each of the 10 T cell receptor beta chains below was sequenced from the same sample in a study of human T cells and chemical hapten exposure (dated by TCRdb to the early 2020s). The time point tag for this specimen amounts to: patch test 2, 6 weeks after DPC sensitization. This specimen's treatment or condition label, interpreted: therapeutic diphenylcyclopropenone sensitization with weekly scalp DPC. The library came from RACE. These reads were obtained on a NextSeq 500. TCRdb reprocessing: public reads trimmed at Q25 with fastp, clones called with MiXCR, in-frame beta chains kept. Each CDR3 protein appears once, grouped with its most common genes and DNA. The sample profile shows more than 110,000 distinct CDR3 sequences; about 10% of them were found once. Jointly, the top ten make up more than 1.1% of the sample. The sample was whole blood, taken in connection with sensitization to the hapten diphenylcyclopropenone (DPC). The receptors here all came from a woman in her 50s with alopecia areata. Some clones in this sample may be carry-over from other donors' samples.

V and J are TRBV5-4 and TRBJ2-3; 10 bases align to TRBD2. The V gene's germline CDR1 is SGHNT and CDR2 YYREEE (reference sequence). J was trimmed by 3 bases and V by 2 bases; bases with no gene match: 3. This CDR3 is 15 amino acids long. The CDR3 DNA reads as TGTGCCAGCAGCTTAGATAGCGGGAGGACAGATACGCAGTATTTT. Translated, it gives CASSLDSGRTDTQYF.

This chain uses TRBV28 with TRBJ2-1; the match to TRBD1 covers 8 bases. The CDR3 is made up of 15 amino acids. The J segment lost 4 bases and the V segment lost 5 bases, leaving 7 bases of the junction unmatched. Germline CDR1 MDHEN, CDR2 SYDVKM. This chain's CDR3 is CASSRRQGWYNEQFF. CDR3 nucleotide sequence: TGTGCCAGCAGTCGCCGACAGGGGTGGTACAATGAGCAGTTCTTC.

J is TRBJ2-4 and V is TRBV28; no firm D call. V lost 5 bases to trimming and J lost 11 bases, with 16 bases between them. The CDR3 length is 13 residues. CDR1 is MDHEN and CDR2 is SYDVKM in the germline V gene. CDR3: CASSTPTPGLQYF. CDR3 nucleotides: TGTGCCAGCAGTACCCCAACACCGGGCCTTCAGTACTTC.

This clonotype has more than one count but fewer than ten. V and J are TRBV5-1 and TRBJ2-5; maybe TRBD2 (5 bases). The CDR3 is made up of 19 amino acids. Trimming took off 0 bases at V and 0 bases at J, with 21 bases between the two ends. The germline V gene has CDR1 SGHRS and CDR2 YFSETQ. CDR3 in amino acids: CASSLGDLWRPSYQETQYF. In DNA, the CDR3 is TGCGCCAGCAGCTTGGGAGATTTGTGGAGGCCATCCTACCAAGAGACCCAGTACTTC.

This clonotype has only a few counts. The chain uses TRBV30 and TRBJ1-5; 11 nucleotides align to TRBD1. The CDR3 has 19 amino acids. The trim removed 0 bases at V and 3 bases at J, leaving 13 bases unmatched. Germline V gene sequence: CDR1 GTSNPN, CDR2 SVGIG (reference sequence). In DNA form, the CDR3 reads TGTGCCTGGAGTGTATTGGGACAGGGGGTCTCGGACCACAATCAGCCCCAGCATTTT. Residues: CAWSVLGQGVSDHNQPQHF.

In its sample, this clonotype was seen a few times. The CDR3 is CASSRGGGADTQYF. CDR3 DNA: TGTGCCAGCTCCCGGGGCGGAGGGGCAGATACGCAGTATTTT. The chain employs TRBV2 and TRBJ2-3; possible D gene TRBD2, 6 bases. CDR1 is SNHLY, CDR2 FYNNEI, per germline. Trimming cost V 8 bases and J 4 bases, with 16 bases left between them. The CDR3 loop spans 14 amino acids.

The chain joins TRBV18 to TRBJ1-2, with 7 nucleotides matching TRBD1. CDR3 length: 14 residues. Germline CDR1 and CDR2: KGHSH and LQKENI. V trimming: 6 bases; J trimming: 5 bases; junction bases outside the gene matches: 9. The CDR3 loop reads CASSRDRADYGYTF. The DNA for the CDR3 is TGTGCCAGCTCCCGCGACAGGGCCGATTATGGCTACACCTTC. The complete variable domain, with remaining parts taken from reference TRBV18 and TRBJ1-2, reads NAGVMQNPRHLVRRRGQEARLRCSPMKGHSHVYWYRQLPEEGLKFMVYLQKENIIDESGMPKERFSAEFPKEGPSILRIQQVVRGDSAAYFCASSRDRADYGYTFGSGTRLTVV.

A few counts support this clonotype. CDR3 protein: CASSLGRANYGYTF. The CDR3 DNA is TGTGCCAGCAGTTTGGGACGGGCTAACTATGGCTACACCTTC. The V and J genes are TRBV28 and TRBJ1-2; a weak D match, TRBD1 (5 bases). The germline V gene has CDR1 MDHEN and CDR2 SYDVKM. This CDR3 contains 14 residues. Trimming cost V 3 bases and J 0 bases, with 8 bases left between them.

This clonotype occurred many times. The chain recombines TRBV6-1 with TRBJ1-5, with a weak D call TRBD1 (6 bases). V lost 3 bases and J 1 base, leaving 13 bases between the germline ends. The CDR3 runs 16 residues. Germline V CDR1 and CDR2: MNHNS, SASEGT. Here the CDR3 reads CASSEMTGLSNQPQHF. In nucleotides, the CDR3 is TGTGCCAGCAGTGAGATGACAGGACTAAGCAATCAGCCCCAGCATTTT.

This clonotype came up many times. This CDR3 is CASISRDEGETQYF. CDR3 sequence (DNA): TGTGCCAGCATATCCAGGGATGAAGGGGAGACCCAGTACTTC. V usage is TRBV7-9 and J usage is TRBJ2-5, with TRBD1 as a possible D gene (5 bases). The V gene's germline CDR1 is SEHNR and CDR2 FQNEAQ (reference sequence). The CDR3 extends over 14 amino acids. Trimming took off 7 bases at V and 5 bases at J, with 17 bases between the two ends. Based on the CDR3 plus reference TRBV7-9 and TRBJ2-5, the full variable domain is DTGVSQNPRHKITKRGQNVTFRCDPISEHNRLYWYRQTLGQGPEFLTYFQNEAQLEKSRLLSDRFSAERPKGSFSTLEIQRTEQGDSAMYLCASISRDEGETQYFGPGTRLLVL.